The following is a T cell receptor beta chain sequence with its context. Its antigen is unidentified. These data originate in a study of T cell repertoires in cytomegalovirus infection. V lost 8 bases to trimming and J lost 1 base; unmatched junction nucleotides: 7. The CDR3 consists of 14 residues. From germline, CDR1 is SGHVS and CDR2 FQNEAQ. Using its own MiXCR run on the reads, TCRdb lists one record per CDR3 protein. Of 600,000 to 700,000 distinct CDR3 sequences in the sample, about 30% are singletons; the top ten hold 15% to 20%. Sequences were derived from cultured PBMCs, sampled from culture after CMV antigen stimulation. The clonotype originates from a human donor in good health (CMV status not recorded). Some clones in this sample may be carry-over from other donors' samples. This chain joins TRBV7-8 and TRBJ1-2; 7 nucleotides match TRBD1. CDR3 loop: CASAWTGLNYGYTF. CDR3 bases: TGTGCCAGCGCCTGGACAGGCCTTAACTATGGCTACACCTTC.